This TCR beta chain was found in a study of control samples from healthy donors and cancer patients. Sequencing used immunoSEQ multiplex PCR; TCRdb keeps in-frame clones, though not all of them. The sample lists approximately 44,000 clones, around 70% seen once, with 15% to 20% in the top ten. The germline gives CDR1 SGHAT, CDR2 FQDESV (reference sequence). V was pared by 5 bases and J by 3 bases, with 14 bases between. The CDR3 is made up of 15 amino acids. The gene calls are TRBV11-1 and TRBJ2-1; TRBD1 might be the D (5 bases). The sample was formalin-fixed, paraffin-embedded tissue. This clonotype was sampled from a male donor with melanoma. The chain's CDR3 is CASSQGRGNYNEQFF. DNA for the CDR3: TGTGCCAGCAGCCAGGGTCGTGGGAACTACAATGAGCAGTTCTTC.